The 2 T cell receptor beta chains in this list originate from one sample, sequenced in a study of blood T cells in healthy people across ages. The use of a sample-barcoded 5' primer and a J-beta primer mix characterized a second PCR of about 6 to 11 cycles. TCRdb passed the 5' RACE reads through MiXCR, listing each CDR3 protein once. This sample carries about 730,000 distinct CDR3 sequences, approximately 43% of them seen once, and the ten largest clones take around 20%. Sample: blood. The receptors shown here come from a woman aged 55-70 years in good health.

In this sample, this clonotype turned up a few times. The chain has TRBV20-1 and TRBJ2-1; D unclear. Germline CDR1 DFQATT, CDR2 SNEGSKA (reference sequence). V lost 0 bases, J lost 5 bases, and 14 bases lay in between. The CDR3 runs 15 residues. The CDR3: CSAREVSTMNNEQFF. The CDR3, as DNA: TGCAGTGCTAGAGAGGTCTCCACAATGAACAATGAGCAGTTCTTC.

The genes are TRBV9 and TRBJ2-3; unclear D gene. Germline V gene data show CDR1 as SGDLS and CDR2 as YYNGEE. Deletions cut 6 bases from V and 6 bases from J, with 11 bases between. The CDR3 consists of 12 residues. CDR3 DNA sequence: TGTGCCAGCAACTGGGCTACCGATACGCAGTATTTT. It is translated as CASNWATDTQYF.